This entry describes one T cell receptor (beta chain). The target antigen is unknown. The junction and the germline gene differ at one end; a read error may be behind it. Germline CDR1 and CDR2: SEHNR and FQNEAQ (reference sequence). The CDR3 has 11 residues. The sample comes from a study of cytomegalovirus exposure and HLA in healthy donors. Study conclusions and caveats: Reported results showed that the classifier diagnosed cytomegalovirus status with high specificity and sensitivity.

PCR used 60 Vbeta primers and 13 Jbeta primers. Sequencing was performed with immunoSEQ multiplex PCR; in TCRdb, only in-frame clones are kept and a portion is missing. The table shows around 170,000 clones, with more than 80% occurring only once. Material for sequencing was PBMCs. This clonotype originated in a woman between 50 and 59 years old in good health and CMV-seropositive. V usage is TRBV7-9 and J usage is TRBJ2-7; unclear D gene. The CDR3 protein is CSSSPQYEQYF. As DNA, the CDR3 is TGTTCCAGCAGCCCCCAGTACGAGCAGTACTTC.